This T cell receptor (beta chain) was sequenced during a study of T cell responses to AZD1222 COVID-19 vaccine. The junction had 9 bases not matched to a gene; V was cut back by 7 bases and J by 4 bases. This CDR3 comprises 14 residues. CDR1 and CDR2 (germline): SQVTM, ANQGSEA. Second-dose intervals of approximately 4 or approximately 12 weeks were pooled. Sequencing was performed with immunoSEQ multiplex PCR; in TCRdb, only in-frame clones are kept and a portion is missing. The table records 150,000 to 200,000 clones, 92% of them present only once. This receptor was taken from an adult who received the AZD1222 COVID-19 vaccine. The chain couples TRBV29-1 to TRBJ1-1; 10 positions match TRBD1. The source was peripheral blood, collected 28 days after the second AZD1222 dose. The CDR3 bases are TGCAGCGGCCACACTCGGACAGGGGGCACTGAAGCTTTCTTT. Translating gives CSGHTRTGGTEAFF.